The clone carrying this T cell receptor (beta chain) has just one count. Antigen: not known. The data were taken from a study of T cells in Graves' hyperthyroidism and ophthalmopathy. TCR beta CDR3 regions were amplified from RNA transcripts. The TCR CDR3 was amplified in a first-round RT-PCR using the HTBI primer set. TCRdb fed the multiplex PCR reads into MiXCR, producing one record per CDR3 protein. The sample lists a few hundred thousand distinct CDR3 sequences, 40% to 55% occurring once. Study conclusions and caveats: Also found in blood were most expanded thyroid clonotypes above 0.001. A 13 V-J model separated ophthalmopathy from stable hyperthyroidism.

Exclusion of patients followed from uncontrolled infection, other autoimmune disease, pregnancy or lactation. The CDR3 runs 15 residues. J lost 7 bases, V lost 6 bases, and 12 bases had no gene match. Looked up from germline, CDR1 is LNHDA and CDR2 is SQIVND (reference sequence). The chain recombines TRBV19 with TRBJ1-5, with TRBD1 matching over 7 bases. The TCR originated in an adult woman with Graves' disease, either hyperthyroidism or ophthalmopathy (not recorded which). Sample: peripheral blood or thyroid tissue (not recorded which). The CDR3 loop is CASSIGQEHGQPQHF. The CDR3 bases are TGTGCCAGTAGCATCGGACAGGAGCACGGACAGCCCCAGCATTTT.